Presented here are 21 T cell receptor beta chains from one specimen sequenced in a study of blood T cells in healthy people across ages. A J-beta primer mix and a sample-barcoded 5' primer were used in a second PCR of roughly 7 to 12 cycles. TCRdb re-derived calls from the 5' RACE reads in MiXCR, one entry per CDR3 protein. Seen here are roughly 1.7 million distinct CDR3 sequences, about 35% observed once, and the top ten hold roughly 10%. Sequencing was done on a sample of blood. These receptors all come from a woman under 40 in good health.

This clonotype was counted only a few times. This rearrangement joins TRBV18 to TRBJ1-2; no definite D call. Germline loops: CDR1 KGHSH, CDR2 LQKENI. The CDR3 consists of 12 residues. Trimming took off 8 bases at V and 8 bases at J, with 15 bases between the two ends. The CDR3 coding sequence is TGTGCCAGCCGAAAGACCACTGAGGGCTACACCTTC. Its protein is CASRKTTEGYTF.

This clonotype has just a few counts. The rearrangement joins TRBV20-1 to TRBJ1-2; 8 nucleotides agree with TRBD1. The V segment lost 1 base and the J segment 0 bases; nucleotides outside the gene matches: 1. The CDR3 has 14 amino acids. Germline CDR1 DFQATT, CDR2 SNEGSKA (reference sequence). CDR3 protein: CSARGTGSNYGYTF. The DNA of the CDR3 is TGCAGTGCTAGAGGGACAGGGTCTAACTATGGCTACACCTTC.

With respect to this clonotype: A read error may produce the germline difference seen at one junction end. The chain carries TRBV9 and TRBJ2-6; TRBD1 might be the D (6 bases). The germline gives CDR1 SGDLS, CDR2 YYNGEE. This CDR3 is built from 16 residues. The CDR3 nucleotides are TGTGCCAGCAGCGTAGGGACAGCCCCTGGGGCCAACATCCTGACTTTC. Amino acids: CASSVGTAPGANILTF.

Only a few counts were recorded for this clonotype. The chain links TRBV20-1 to TRBJ2-7, with D tentatively TRBD1 or TRBD2 (5 bases each). From germline, CDR1 is DFQATT and CDR2 SNEGSKA (reference sequence). CDR3 length: 15 amino acids. The ends were cut back, 0 bases at V and 3 bases at J, with 15 bases in the middle. The CDR3 coding sequence is TGCAGTGCTAGAGAGGGGGAGTGGGAGATCTACGAGCAGTACTTC. Translation: CSAREGEWEIYEQYF.

In this sample, this clonotype turned up many times. The rearrangement uses TRBV6-2 or TRBV6-3 and TRBJ2-1; D unresolved. Trimming pared 5 bases from V and 0 bases from J, leaving 11 bases between. Germline V gene sequence: CDR1 MNHEY, CDR2 SVGEGT. CDR3 length equals 15 residues. The CDR3 nucleotides read TGTGCCAGCAGTCAAACGACGAGCTCCTACAATGAGCAGTTCTTC. It codes for CASSQTTSSYNEQFF.

The chain links TRBV7-9 to TRBJ1-4, with unresolved D. Between the trimmed V and J ends, which lost 5 bases and 4 bases, there was a span of 11 bases. The CDR3 consists of 14 residues. Germline V lookup: CDR1 SEHNR, CDR2 FQNEAQ (reference sequence). CDR3 amino acids: CASSTGPNNEKLFF. DNA for the CDR3: TGTGCCAGCAGCACCGGGCCGAATAATGAAAAACTGTTTTTT. Using reference TRBV7-9 and TRBJ1-4 for the parts outside the CDR3, the full variable domain is DTGVSQNPRHKITKRGQNVTFRCDPISEHNRLYWYRQTLGQGPEFLTYFQNEAQLEKSRLLSDRFSAERPKGSFSTLEIQRTEQGDSAMYLCASSTGPNNEKLFFGSGTQLSVL.

The chain recombines TRBV20-1 with TRBJ1-6, with D hard to call. CDR3 length: 15 residues. Germline V gene data show CDR1 as DFQATT and CDR2 as SNEGSKA (reference sequence). The V gene lost 4 bases and the J gene lost 11 bases, with 21 bases spanning the gap. This CDR3 reads CSATPQLRWNPPLHF. Here the CDR3 DNA reads TGCAGTGCTACCCCACAGCTGAGGTGGAATCCACCCCTCCACTTT.

This clonotype was detected a few times. The CDR3 DNA follows: TGCGCCAGCAGCCTCCGCTCGAGCGGGGTTAGCTCCTACAATGAGCAGTTCTTC. This encodes CASSLRSSGVSSYNEQFF. The chain recombines TRBV4-1 with TRBJ2-1; 7 bases agree with TRBD2. Trimming cost V 4 bases and J 0 bases; bases outside gene matches: 12. The CDR3 has 18 amino acids. The germline gives CDR1 MGHRA, CDR2 YSYEKL.

The V and J genes are TRBV27 and TRBJ1-6; D gene uncertain. The V gene's germline CDR1 is MNHEY and CDR2 SMNVEV (reference sequence). Trimming removed 5 bases from V and 9 bases from J, with 23 bases in between. The CDR3 has 17 residues. CDR3 in amino acids: CASSTARPTRKGSPLHF. CDR3 sequence (DNA): TGTGCCAGCAGTACGGCTCGGCCAACGAGAAAGGGTTCACCCCTCCACTTT.

In this sample, this clonotype turned up a few times. The chain is built from TRBV7-9 and TRBJ1-1; the D is unclear. This CDR3 has 12 residues. Germline CDR1 SEHNR, CDR2 FQNEAQ (reference sequence). V gave up 7 bases and J gave up 0 bases, with 6 bases separating them. The CDR3 DNA is TGTGCCAGCACATCGATGAACACTGAAGCTTTCTTT. Protein sequence: CASTSMNTEAFF.

This chain links TRBV4-2 with TRBJ2-5, with 10 nucleotides matching TRBD2. This CDR3 has 16 residues. Germline CDR1 is LGHNA and CDR2 is YNFKEQ. With 0 bases clipped from V and 4 bases from J, the junction kept 5 bases outside the gene matches. The CDR3: CASSQEERGGGETQYF. The CDR3 bases are TGTGCCAGCAGCCAAGAAGAGCGGGGGGGTGGAGAGACCCAGTACTTC.

With regard to this clonotype: Compared with germline, one end of the junction differs, possibly owing to a read error. This chain links TRBV4-1 with TRBJ2-7; D may be TRBD1 (5 bases). The CDR3 is 12 amino acids. CDR1 and CDR2 (germline): MGHRA, YSYEKL. The CDR3 here is CASCQQESEQYF. The CDR3 region has the DNA TGCGCCAGCTGCCAACAGGAGAGCGAGCAGTACTTC.

The chain has TRBV27 and TRBJ2-5; D tentatively fits TRBD1 or TRBD2 (5 bases each). CDR1 and CDR2 from the germline V gene are MNHEY and SMNVEV (reference sequence). The CDR3 runs to 13 residues. The V end was cut by 5 bases, the J end by 4 bases, with 11 bases between. CDR3 coding DNA: TGTGCCAGCAGTAAACAGGACTTAGAGACCCAGTACTTC. Translation gives CASSKQDLETQYF.

The chain uses TRBV30 and TRBJ2-3; D unclear. The germline V gene encodes CDR1 GTSNPN and CDR2 SVGIG (reference sequence). Trimming left V 3 bases short and J 4 bases short, with 11 bases between. This CDR3 has 13 amino acids. In nucleotides, the CDR3 is TGTGCCTGGAGGGCCACTGGGGCAGATACGCAGTATTTT. As protein: CAWRATGADTQYF.

The V gene is TRBV30, the J gene TRBJ2-3; D call uncertain. V gave up 2 bases and J gave up 6 bases, with 9 bases separating them. Germline V gene data show CDR1 as GTSNPN and CDR2 as SVGIG (reference sequence). This CDR3 comprises 12 residues. The CDR3 is CAWSIPPDTQYF. The CDR3 nucleotides are TGTGCCTGGAGTATCCCACCGGATACGCAGTATTTT.

This clonotype has only a few counts. J is TRBJ1-1 and V is TRBV30; D possibly corresponds to TRBD1 (5 bases). This CDR3 has 14 residues. CDR1 is GTSNPN and CDR2 is SVGIG in the germline V gene (reference sequence). The CDR3 reads CAGDRGSANTEAFF. The CDR3, as DNA: TGTGCTGGAGACCGGGGGTCAGCGAACACTGAAGCTTTCTTT.

The rearrangement links TRBV5-1 to TRBJ1-1, with 7 bases aligning to TRBD1. Trimming took 6 bases from V and 4 from J; bases not matched to a gene: 12. The germline CDR1 and CDR2 sequences are SGHRS and YFSETQ. The CDR3 has 15 amino acids. In DNA, the CDR3 is TGCGCCAGCATGCTCAATCAGGGGGGGAGCACTGAAGCTTTCTTT. Amino acid sequence: CASMLNQGGSTEAFF.

This clonotype was observed many times. The rearrangement uses TRBV28 and TRBJ1-2; tentatively, D is TRBD1 (5 bases). Trimming removed 8 bases at V and 2 bases at J, with 15 bases between. Germline loops: CDR1 MDHEN, CDR2 SYDVKM. The CDR3 loop spans 14 amino acids. The CDR3 coding sequence is TGTGCCAGCGGGAAACCGGGGGGGAACTATGGCTACACCTTC. Its translation: CASGKPGGNYGYTF.

The CDR3 coding sequence is TGTGCCAGCAGCCAAGATTTGCAGGAGGGGGCAAACGAGCAGTACTTC. Its protein product is CASSQDLQEGANEQYF. The rearrangement joins TRBV3-1 to TRBJ2-7, with D maybe TRBD1 (7 bases). Deletions cut 0 bases from V and 5 bases from J, with 17 bases between. Germline CDR1 and CDR2: LGHDT and YNNKEL (reference sequence). The CDR3 has 16 residues.

The chain couples TRBV11-2 to TRBJ2-7; a possible D gene is TRBD2 (5 bases). The ends were cut back, 7 bases at V and 5 bases at J, with 15 bases in the middle. Looked up from germline, CDR1 is SGHAT and CDR2 is FQNNGV. The CDR3 has 13 amino acids. As DNA, the CDR3 is TGTGCCAGCACCAAACCGACGGGGAACGAGCAGTACTTC. It encodes CASTKPTGNEQYF. The full variable domain, its missing parts supplied by reference TRBV11-2 and TRBJ2-7, is EAGVAQSPRYKIIEKRQSVAFWCNPISGHATLYWYQQILGQGPKLLIQFQNNGVVDDSQLPKDRFSAERLKGVDSTLKIQPAKLEDSAVYLCASTKPTGNEQYFGPGTRLTVT.

This clonotype has only a few counts. The chain uses TRBV2 and TRBJ2-2; no clear D. This CDR3 has 11 residues. CDR1 and CDR2 (germline): SNHLY, FYNNEI. Trimming shortened V by 2 bases and J by 5 bases, and 0 bases separated the two germline ends. The CDR3 nucleotides are TGTGCCAGCAGTGAAACCGGGGAGCTGTTTTTT. Amino acid sequence: CASSETGELFF.